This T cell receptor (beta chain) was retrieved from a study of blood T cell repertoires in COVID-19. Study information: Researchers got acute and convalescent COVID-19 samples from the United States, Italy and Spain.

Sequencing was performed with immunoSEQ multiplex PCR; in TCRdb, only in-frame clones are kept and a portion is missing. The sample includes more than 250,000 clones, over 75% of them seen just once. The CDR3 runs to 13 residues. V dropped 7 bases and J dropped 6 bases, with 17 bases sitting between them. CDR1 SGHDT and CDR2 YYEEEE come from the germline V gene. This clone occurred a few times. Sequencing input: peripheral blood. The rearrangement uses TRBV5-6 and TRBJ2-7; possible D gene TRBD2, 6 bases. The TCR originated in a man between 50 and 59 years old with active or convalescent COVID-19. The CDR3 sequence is CASSRRGIREQYF. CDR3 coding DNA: TGTGCCAGCTCCAGGCGGGGAATTCGCGAGCAGTACTTC.